This T cell receptor beta chain came from a study of blood T cell repertoires in COVID-19. As for the study in general: The samples span acute and convalescent COVID-19 from the United States, Italy and Spain. From T cells, B-cell-depleted T cells, or PBMCs came the material, which was cDNA or gDNA.

Original handling: Amplified reference gene primers provided the basis for estimating nucleated cell counts. TCRdb's table, derived via immunoSEQ multiplex PCR, lists solely in-frame clones and lacks some. V and J calls and clone size are given by that table; D and trimming were obtained from the DNA. Among 84,000 or so clones, 60% to 85% were seen once, and the ten largest hold about half. On this clone: At the DNA level, this CDR3 is encoded by other sequences in the same sample as well.

CDR1 and CDR2 from the germline V gene are MDHEN and SYDVKM. Trimming shortened V by 3 bases and J by 5 bases, and 10 bases separated the two germline ends. This CDR3 has 13 residues. This chain uses TRBV28 with TRBJ2-5; a possible D gene is TRBD2 (6 bases). Sequencing was done on a sample of peripheral blood. The TCR sequence derives from a human donor in a cohort sampled during active COVID-19. The CDR3 region has the DNA TGTGCCAGCAGTTTGGCAGGGAGGGAGACCCAGTACTTC. Residues: CASSLAGRETQYF.